This T cell receptor beta chain is drawn from a study of T cells in Graves' hyperthyroidism and ophthalmopathy. Study details: Peripheral blood specimens were obtained at initial diagnosis, prior to any treatment.

Calling Graves' hyperthyroidism stable meant ophthalmopathy did not progress within 18 months. Study results and caveats: In simple terms, a model built on 13 V-J features told ophthalmopathy apart from stable hyperthyroidism.

Comment on this clonotype: Its matching antigen is unknown.

RNA transcripts yielded amplified TCR beta CDR3 regions. A first-round RT-PCR of the TCR CDR3 used the HTBI primer set. One entry per CDR3 protein results from TCRdb running MiXCR on the multiplex PCR reads. Of about 210,000 distinct CDR3 sequences detected, 17% appear once; the ten largest clones hold 50%. CDR1 SNHLY and CDR2 FYNNEI come from the germline V gene. Trimming left V 4 bases short and J 6 bases short, with 7 bases between. The CDR3 spans 12 residues. This chain connects TRBV2 to TRBJ2-1; TRBD1 might be the D (5 bases). The receptor's source is a man aged 50 to 60 with Graves' hyperthyroidism. The sequenced sample was blood. CDR3 loop: CASSVGANEQFF. The DNA for the CDR3 is TGTGCCAGCAGTGTAGGGGCCAATGAGCAGTTCTTC.